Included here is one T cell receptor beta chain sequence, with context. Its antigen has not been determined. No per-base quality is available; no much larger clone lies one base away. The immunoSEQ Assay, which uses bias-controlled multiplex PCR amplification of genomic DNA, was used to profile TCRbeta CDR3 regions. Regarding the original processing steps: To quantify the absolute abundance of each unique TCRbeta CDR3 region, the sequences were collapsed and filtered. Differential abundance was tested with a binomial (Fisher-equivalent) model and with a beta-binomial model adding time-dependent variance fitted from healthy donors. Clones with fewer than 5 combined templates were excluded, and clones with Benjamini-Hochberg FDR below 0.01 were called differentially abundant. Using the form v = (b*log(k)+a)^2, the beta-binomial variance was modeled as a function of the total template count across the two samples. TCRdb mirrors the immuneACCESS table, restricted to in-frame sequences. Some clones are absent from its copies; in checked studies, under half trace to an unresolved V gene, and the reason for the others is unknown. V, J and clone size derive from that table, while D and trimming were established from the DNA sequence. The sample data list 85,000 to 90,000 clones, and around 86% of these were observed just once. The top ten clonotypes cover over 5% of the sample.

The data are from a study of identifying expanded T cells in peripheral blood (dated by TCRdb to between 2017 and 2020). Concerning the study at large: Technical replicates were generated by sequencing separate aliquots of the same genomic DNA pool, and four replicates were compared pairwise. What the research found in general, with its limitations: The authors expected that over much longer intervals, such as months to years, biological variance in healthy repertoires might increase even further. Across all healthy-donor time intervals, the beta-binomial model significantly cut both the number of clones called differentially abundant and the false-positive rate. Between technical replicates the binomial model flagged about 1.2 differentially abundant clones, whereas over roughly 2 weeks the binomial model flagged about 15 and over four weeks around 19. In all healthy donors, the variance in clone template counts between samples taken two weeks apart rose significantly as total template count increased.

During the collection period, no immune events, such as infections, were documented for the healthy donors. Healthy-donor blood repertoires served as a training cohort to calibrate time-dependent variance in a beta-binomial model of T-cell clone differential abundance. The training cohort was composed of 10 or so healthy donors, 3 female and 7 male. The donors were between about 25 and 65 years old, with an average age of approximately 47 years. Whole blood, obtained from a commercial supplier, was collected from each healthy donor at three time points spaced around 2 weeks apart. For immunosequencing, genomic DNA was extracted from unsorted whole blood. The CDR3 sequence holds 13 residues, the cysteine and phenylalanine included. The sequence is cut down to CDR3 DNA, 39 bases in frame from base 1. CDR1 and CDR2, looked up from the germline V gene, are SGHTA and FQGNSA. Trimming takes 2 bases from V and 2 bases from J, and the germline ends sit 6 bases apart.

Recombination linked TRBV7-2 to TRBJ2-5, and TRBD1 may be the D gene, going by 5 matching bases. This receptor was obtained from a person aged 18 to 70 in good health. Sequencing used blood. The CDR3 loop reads CASSLRQQETQYF. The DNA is TGTGCCAGCAGCTTACGACAGCAAGAGACCCAGTACTTC.